This T cell receptor (beta chain) is from a study of siplizumab effects on memory and regulatory T cells. Study-level results: Mapping to unstimulated subsets was achieved for only a minor fraction of alloreactive clones.

To note about this clone: Its antigen is unidentified.

CDR3 length: 15 amino acids. Germline CDR1 and CDR2: MNHEY and SVGAGI. The trim removed 6 bases at V and 5 bases at J, leaving 10 bases unmatched. Using immunoSEQ multiplex PCR, the repertoire was profiled, and TCRdb retains in-frame clones only, with some absent. The sample records approximately 82,000 clones, roughly 87% being singletons. The chain has TRBV6-5 and TRBJ2-5; 9 positions match TRBD1. Sequencing used Tregs sorted from blood. The TCR comes from a human donor in good health. CDR3 sequence (DNA): TGTGCCAGCAGAAGGGACAGGGAGGGGTCCGAGACCCAGTACTTC. Translated: CASRRDREGSETQYF.